The 3 T cell receptor beta chains below all came from one sample that was sequenced in a study of cytomegalovirus exposure and HLA in healthy donors. PCR employed 60 Vbeta and 13 Jbeta primers. Using immunoSEQ multiplex PCR, the repertoire was profiled, and TCRdb retains in-frame clones only, with some absent. The sample holds 95,000 to 150,000 clones; 70% to 85% are singletons and the top ten take 10% to 15%. Sequencing was performed on PBMCs. The receptors come from a woman aged 40 to 55 in good health and CMV-seropositive.

The chain uses TRBV19 and TRBJ2-2; D ambiguous. Germline V gene lookup returns CDR1 LNHDA and CDR2 SQIVND (reference sequence). Deletions cut 0 bases from V and 5 bases from J, with 4 bases between. The CDR3 has 13 residues. The CDR3 nucleotides are TGTGCCAGTAGTATAGAGAGGACCGGGGAGCTGTTTTTT. This gives the protein CASSIERTGELFF.

J is TRBJ2-1 and V is TRBV27; tentatively, D is TRBD2 (5 bases). The germline gives CDR1 MNHEY, CDR2 SMNVEV (reference sequence). CDR3 size: 14 residues. Trimming took off 2 bases at V and 4 bases at J, with 9 bases between the two ends. The CDR3 nucleotides read TGTGCCAGCAGTTTAGAGGGTTTATACAATGAGCAGTTCTTC. Translation gives CASSLEGLYNEQFF.

The V and J genes are TRBV14 and TRBJ2-1; 12 positions match TRBD1. Germline V lookup: CDR1 SGHDN, CDR2 FVKESK. The CDR3 sequence is 17 residues long. Trimming removed 2 bases from V and 10 bases from J; junction bases left unmatched: 12. The DNA of the CDR3 is TGTGCCAGCAGCCAAAAAAGACCGGGACAGGGGGCAAAGGAGCAGTTCTTC. Amino acids: CASSQKRPGQGAKEQFF.